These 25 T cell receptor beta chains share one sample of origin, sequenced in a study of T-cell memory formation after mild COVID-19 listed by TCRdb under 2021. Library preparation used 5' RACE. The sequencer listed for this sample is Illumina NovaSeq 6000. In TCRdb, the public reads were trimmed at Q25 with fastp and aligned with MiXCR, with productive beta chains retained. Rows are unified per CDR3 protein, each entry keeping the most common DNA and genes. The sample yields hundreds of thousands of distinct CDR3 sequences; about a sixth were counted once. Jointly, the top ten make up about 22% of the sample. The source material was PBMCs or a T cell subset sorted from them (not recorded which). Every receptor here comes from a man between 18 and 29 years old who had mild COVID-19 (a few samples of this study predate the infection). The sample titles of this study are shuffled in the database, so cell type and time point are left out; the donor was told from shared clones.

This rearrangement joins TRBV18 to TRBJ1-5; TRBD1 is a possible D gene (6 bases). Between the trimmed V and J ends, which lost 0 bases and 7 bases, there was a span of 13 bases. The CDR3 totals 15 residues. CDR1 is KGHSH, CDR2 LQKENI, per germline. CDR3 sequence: CASSPPRGRRQPQHF. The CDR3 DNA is TGTGCCAGCTCACCACCCCGGGGGCGGAGGCAGCCCCAGCATTTT.

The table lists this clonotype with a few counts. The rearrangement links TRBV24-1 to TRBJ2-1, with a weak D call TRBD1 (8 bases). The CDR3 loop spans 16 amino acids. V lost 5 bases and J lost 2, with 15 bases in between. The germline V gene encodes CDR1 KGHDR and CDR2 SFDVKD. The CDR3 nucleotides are TGTGCCACCAGTGGTACACAGGGGGGGCCCTACAATGAGCAGTTCTTC. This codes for CATSGTQGGPYNEQFF.

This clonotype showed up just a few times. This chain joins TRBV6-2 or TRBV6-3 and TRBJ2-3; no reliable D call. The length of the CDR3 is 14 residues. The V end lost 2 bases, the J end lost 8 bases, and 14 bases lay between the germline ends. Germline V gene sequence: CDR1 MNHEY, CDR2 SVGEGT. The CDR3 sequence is CASSYRASASTQYF. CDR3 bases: TGTGCCAGCAGTTACAGGGCCAGCGCGAGTACGCAGTATTTT.

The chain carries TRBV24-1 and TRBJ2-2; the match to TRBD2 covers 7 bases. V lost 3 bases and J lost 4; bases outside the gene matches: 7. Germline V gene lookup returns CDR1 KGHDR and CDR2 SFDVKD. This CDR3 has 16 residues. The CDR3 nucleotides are TGTGCCACCAGTGATCCTGGGCGGGGGAGCACCGGGGAGCTGTTTTTT. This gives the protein CATSDPGRGSTGELFF.

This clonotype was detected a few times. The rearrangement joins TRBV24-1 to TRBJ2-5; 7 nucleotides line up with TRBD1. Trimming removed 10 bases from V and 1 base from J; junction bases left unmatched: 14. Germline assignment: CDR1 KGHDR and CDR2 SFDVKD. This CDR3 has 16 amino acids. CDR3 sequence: CATQGQSPLGQETQYF. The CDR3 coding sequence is TGTGCCACGCAGGGACAGTCGCCCCTGGGCCAAGAGACCCAGTACTTC.

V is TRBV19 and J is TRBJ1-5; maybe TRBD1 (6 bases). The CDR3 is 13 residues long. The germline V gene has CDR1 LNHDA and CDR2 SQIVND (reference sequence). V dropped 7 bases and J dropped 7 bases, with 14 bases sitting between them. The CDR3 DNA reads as TGTGCCAGTACCCTCACAGGGAACCAGCCCCAGCATTTT. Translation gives CASTLTGNQPQHF.

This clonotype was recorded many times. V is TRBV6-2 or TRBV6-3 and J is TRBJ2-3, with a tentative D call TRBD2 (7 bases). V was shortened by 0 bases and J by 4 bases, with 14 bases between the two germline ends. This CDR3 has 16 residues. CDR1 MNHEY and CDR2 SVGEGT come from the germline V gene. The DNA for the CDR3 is TGTGCCAGCAGTTACTCGGGCGGGGGCGCCTCAGATACGCAGTATTTT. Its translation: CASSYSGGGASDTQYF.

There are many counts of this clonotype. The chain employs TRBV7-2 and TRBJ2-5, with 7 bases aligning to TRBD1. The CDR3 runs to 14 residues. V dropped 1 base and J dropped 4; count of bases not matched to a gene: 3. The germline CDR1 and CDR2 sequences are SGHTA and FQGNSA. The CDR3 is CASSLGGGRETQYF. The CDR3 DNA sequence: TGTGCCAGCAGCTTAGGAGGGGGCAGAGAGACCCAGTACTTC.

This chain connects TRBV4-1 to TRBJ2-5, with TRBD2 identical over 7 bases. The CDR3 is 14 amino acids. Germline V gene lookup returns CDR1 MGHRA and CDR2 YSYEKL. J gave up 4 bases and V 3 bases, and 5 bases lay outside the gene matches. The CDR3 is CASSHRSGVETQYF. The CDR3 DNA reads TGCGCCAGCAGCCACCGCAGCGGGGTAGAGACCCAGTACTTC.

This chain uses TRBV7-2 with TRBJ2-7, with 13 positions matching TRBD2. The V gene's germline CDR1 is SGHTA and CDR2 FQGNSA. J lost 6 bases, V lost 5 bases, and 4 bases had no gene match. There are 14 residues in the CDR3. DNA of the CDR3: TGTGCCAGCAGCCCGGGACTAGCGGGGATCGAGCAGTACTTC. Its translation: CASSPGLAGIEQYF.

CDR3: CASSWTSGGAADEQFF. The CDR3 coding sequence is TGTGCCAGTAGTTGGACTAGCGGGGGGGCCGCGGATGAGCAGTTCTTC. The V call is TRBV19, the J call TRBJ2-1, with TRBD2 identical over 15 bases. V dropped 5 bases and J dropped 8; count of bases not matched to a gene: 7. Germline loops: CDR1 LNHDA, CDR2 SQIVND (reference sequence). This CDR3 is 16 amino acids long.

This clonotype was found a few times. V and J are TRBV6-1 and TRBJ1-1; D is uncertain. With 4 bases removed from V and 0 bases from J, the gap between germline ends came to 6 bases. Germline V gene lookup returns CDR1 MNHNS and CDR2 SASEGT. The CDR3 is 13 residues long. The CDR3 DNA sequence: TGTGCCAGCAGTGGGGTCTTGAACACTGAAGCTTTCTTT. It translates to CASSGVLNTEAFF.

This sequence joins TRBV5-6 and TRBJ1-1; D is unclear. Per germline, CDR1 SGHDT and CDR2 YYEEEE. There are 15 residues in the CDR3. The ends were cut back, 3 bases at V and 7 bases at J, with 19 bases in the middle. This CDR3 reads CASSSHPVSVGEAFF. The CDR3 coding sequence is TGTGCCAGCAGCTCTCACCCAGTGTCGGTTGGTGAAGCTTTCTTT.

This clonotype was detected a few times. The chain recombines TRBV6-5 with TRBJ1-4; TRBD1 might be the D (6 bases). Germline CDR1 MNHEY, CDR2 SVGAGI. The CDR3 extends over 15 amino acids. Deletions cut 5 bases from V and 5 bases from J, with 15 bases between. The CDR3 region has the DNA TGTGCCAGCAGTGCGACAGGCCGAGAAAATGAAAAACTGTTTTTT. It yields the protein CASSATGRENEKLFF.

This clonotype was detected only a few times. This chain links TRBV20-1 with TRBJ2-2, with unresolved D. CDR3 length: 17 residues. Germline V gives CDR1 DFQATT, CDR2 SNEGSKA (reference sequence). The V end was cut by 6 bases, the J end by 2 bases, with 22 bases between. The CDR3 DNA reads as TGCAGTGCGACGGTTGGGCGAGCCATGGTAAACACCGGGGAGCTGTTTTTT. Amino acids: CSATVGRAMVNTGELFF.

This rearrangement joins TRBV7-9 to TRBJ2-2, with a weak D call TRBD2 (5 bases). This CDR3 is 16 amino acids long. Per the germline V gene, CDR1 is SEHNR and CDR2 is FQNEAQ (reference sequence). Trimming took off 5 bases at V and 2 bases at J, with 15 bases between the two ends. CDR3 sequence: CASSPASIRNTGELFF. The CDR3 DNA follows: TGTGCCAGCAGCCCCGCTAGCATCCGAAACACCGGGGAGCTGTTTTTT.

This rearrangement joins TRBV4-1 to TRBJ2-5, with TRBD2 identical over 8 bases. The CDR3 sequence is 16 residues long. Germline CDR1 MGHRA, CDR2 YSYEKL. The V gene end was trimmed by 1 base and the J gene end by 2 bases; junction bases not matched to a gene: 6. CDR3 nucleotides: TGCGCCAGCAGCCAAGCGATACTAGCGGTACAAGAGACCCAGTACTTC. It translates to CASSQAILAVQETQYF.

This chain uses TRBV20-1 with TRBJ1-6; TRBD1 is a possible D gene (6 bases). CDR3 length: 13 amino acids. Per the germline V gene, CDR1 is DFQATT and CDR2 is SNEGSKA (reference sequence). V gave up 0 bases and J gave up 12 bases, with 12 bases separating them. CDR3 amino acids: CSARDRTVLPLHF. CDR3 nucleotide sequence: TGCAGTGCTAGAGATCGGACAGTTCTACCCCTCCACTTT.

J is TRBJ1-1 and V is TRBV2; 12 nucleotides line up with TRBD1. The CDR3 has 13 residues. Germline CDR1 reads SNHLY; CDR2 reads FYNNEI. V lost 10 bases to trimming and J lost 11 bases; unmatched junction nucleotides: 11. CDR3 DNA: TGTGCCATCCCATCTCCGGGACAGGGGGCGGCTTTCTTT. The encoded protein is CAIPSPGQGAAFF. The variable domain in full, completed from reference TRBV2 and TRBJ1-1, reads EPEVTQTPSHQVTQMGQEVILRCVPISNHLYFYWYRQILGQKVEFLVSFYNNEISEKSEIFDDQFSVERPDGSNFTLKIRSTKLEDSAMYFCAIPSPGQGAAFFGQGTRLTVV.

CDR3 sequence: CASSVLAGERETQYF. As DNA, the CDR3 is TGTGCCAGCAGTGTACTAGCGGGGGAGCGAGAGACCCAGTACTTC. This chain uses TRBV6-4 with TRBJ2-5, with 11 bases matching TRBD2. The CDR3 sequence is 15 residues long. V lost 4 bases and J lost 4; bases outside the gene matches: 5. Germline V gene lookup returns CDR1 MRHNA and CDR2 SNTAGT.

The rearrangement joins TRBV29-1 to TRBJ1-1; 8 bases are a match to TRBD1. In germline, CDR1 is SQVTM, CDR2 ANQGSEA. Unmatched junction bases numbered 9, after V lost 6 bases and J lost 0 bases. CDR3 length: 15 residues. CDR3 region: CSVDRGWGMNTEAFF. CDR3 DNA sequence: TGCAGCGTCGACAGGGGATGGGGGATGAACACTGAAGCTTTCTTT.

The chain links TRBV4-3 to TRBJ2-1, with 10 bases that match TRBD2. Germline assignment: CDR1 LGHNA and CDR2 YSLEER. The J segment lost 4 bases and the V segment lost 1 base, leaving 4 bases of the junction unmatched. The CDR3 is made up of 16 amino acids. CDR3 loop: CASSQASGGPYNEQFF. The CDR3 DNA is TGCGCCAGCAGCCAAGCTAGCGGGGGACCTTACAATGAGCAGTTCTTC.

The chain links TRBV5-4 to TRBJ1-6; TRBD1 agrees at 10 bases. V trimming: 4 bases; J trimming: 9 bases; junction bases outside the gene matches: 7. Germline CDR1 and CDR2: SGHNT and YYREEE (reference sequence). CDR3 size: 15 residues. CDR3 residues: CASSVGWDRGSPLHF. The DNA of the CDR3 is TGTGCCAGCAGCGTTGGGTGGGACAGGGGTTCACCCCTCCACTTT.

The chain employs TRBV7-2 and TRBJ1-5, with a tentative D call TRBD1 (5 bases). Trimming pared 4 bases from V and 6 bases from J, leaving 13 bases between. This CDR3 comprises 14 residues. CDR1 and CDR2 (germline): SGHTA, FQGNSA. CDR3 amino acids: CASSSQNQGQPQHF. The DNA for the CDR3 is TGTGCCAGCAGCTCCCAGAATCAGGGTCAGCCCCAGCATTTT.

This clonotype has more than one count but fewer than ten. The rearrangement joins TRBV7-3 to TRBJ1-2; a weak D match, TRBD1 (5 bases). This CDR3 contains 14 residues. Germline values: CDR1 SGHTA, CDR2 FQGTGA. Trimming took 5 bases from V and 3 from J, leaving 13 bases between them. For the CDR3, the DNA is TGTGCCAGCAGCCCCGGGGCCGAGGACTATGGCTACACCTTC. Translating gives CASSPGAEDYGYTF.